This T cell receptor beta chain stems from a study of T cell changes during pregnancy in multiple sclerosis. Generated by immunoSEQ multiplex PCR, the TCRdb table keeps only in-frame clones and is missing some. The table records some 39,000 clones, approximately 90% of them present only once. The sequencing used CD4+ T cells from peripheral blood mononuclear cells, collected in the second trimester of pregnancy. The receptor was isolated from a female donor in good health, enrolled as a control in a pregnancy study.

The CDR3 sequence: CASSRTTSGRNTGELFF. CDR3 DNA: TGTGCCAGCAGCCGGACGACTAGCGGGAGAAACACCGGGGAGCTGTTTTTT. This chain connects TRBV5-4 to TRBJ2-2; 12 bases map to TRBD2. The CDR3 sequence is 17 residues long. Germline V CDR1 and CDR2: SGHNT, YYREEE (reference sequence). V lost 4 bases, J lost 2 bases, and 6 bases stayed unmatched.